This T cell receptor beta chain was found in a study of cytomegalovirus exposure and HLA in healthy donors. This CDR3 contains 14 residues. Looked up from germline, CDR1 is SGHTA and CDR2 is FQGTGA. The V end was cut by 8 bases, the J end by 0 bases, with 11 bases between. Study-wide results and caveats: A later analysis linked a missense variant in DCLRE1C to the trimming of TCR beta V and J genes.

On this clone: The target antigen is unknown.

13 Jbeta primers and 60 Vbeta primers were used for the PCR. How the authors handled the data: An analysis that came later counted around 80 million unique TCR beta chains, approximately 10 million shared. The repertoire was sequenced with immunoSEQ multiplex PCR; TCRdb's copy has only in-frame clones and lacks some. That table gives V, J and clone size, and the DNA gave D and trimming. The sample spans roughly 82,000 clones; the ten largest clones claim 1.5%. The sequenced sample was PBMCs. This receptor was obtained from an older woman in good health and CMV-seronegative. The chain uses TRBV7-3 and TRBJ1-3; D is unresolved. The CDR3 nucleotides read TGTGCCAGCTCCGCGGGAATCTCTGGAAACACCATATATTTT. Protein sequence: CASSAGISGNTIYF.